What follows are 28 T cell receptor beta chains derived from one specimen sequenced in a study of T-cell reconstitution after alpha-beta-depleted transplantation in children. For TCRbeta, the library was prepared with unique molecular identifiers. TCRdb called the PCR reads again in MiXCR, with one record for every CDR3 protein. The sample lists approximately 590,000 distinct CDR3 sequences; about 10% were seen once. The material sequenced was PBMCs from the stem cell graft donor, taken from the stem cell graft. The receptors shown here come from a human donor who donated a stem cell graft to a child with acute myeloid leukemia.

The chain links TRBV11-2 to TRBJ2-7, with D perhaps matching TRBD2 (6 bases). Germline V gives CDR1 SGHAT, CDR2 FQNNGV. The CDR3 sequence is 16 residues long. Deletions cut 2 bases from V and 4 bases from J, with 18 bases between. The CDR3 DNA sequence: TGTGCCAGCAGCTTAACTCACGGGGGAGGACCTTACGAGCAGTACTTC. It is translated as CASSLTHGGGPYEQYF. The full variable domain, in which reference TRBV11-2 and TRBJ2-7 provide the parts outside the CDR3, is EAGVAQSPRYKIIEKRQSVAFWCNPISGHATLYWYQQILGQGPKLLIQFQNNGVVDDSQLPKDRFSAERLKGVDSTLKIQPAKLEDSAVYLCASSLTHGGGPYEQYFGPGTRLTVT.

This clonotype was seen a handful of times. The V and J genes are TRBV30 and TRBJ2-3; D may correspond to TRBD1 or TRBD2 (5 bases each). The germline V gene has CDR1 GTSNPN and CDR2 SVGIG (reference sequence). This CDR3 spans 15 amino acids. V was shortened by 3 bases and J by 0 bases, with 13 bases between the two germline ends. CDR3 in DNA: TGTGCCTGGAGAATGGGGACGGCAAGCACAGATACGCAGTATTTT. Its protein is CAWRMGTASTDTQYF.

This clonotype was observed a few times. The J gene is TRBJ2-3, the V gene TRBV14; no definite D call. Germline V CDR1 and CDR2: SGHDN, FVKESK. This CDR3 comprises 14 residues. V was clipped by 2 bases and J by 3 bases, with 9 bases between them. The DNA of the CDR3 is TGTGCCAGCAGCCAACGACCAGGAACAGATACGCAGTATTTT. Its translation is CASSQRPGTDTQYF.

This chain links TRBV6-5 with TRBJ1-2; TRBD1 aligns across 9 bases. This CDR3 has 15 amino acids. The ends lost 0 bases at V and 4 bases at J; junction bases unmatched: 3. Germline lookup yields CDR1 MNHEY and CDR2 SVGAGI. CDR3 region: CASSYSGTGIYGYTF. The CDR3 nucleotides are TGTGCCAGCAGTTACTCCGGGACAGGGATCTATGGCTACACCTTC.

The V and J genes are TRBV20-1 and TRBJ2-1; 9 bases map to TRBD2. The CDR3 has 18 residues. Trimming cost V 3 bases and J 0 bases; bases outside gene matches: 12. Germline lookup yields CDR1 DFQATT and CDR2 SNEGSKA (reference sequence). The DNA of the CDR3 is TGCAGTGCTAGCGTAGCGGGAGTAGAGTGGAGCTCCTACAATGAGCAGTTCTTC. It is translated as CSASVAGVEWSSYNEQFF.

CDR3 nucleotide sequence: TGCAGTGCTACGAGGGGTACTGAAGCTTTCTTT. Translated, it gives CSATRGTEAFF. The chain links TRBV20-1 to TRBJ1-1; the D gene is possibly TRBD1 (5 bases). This CDR3 comprises 11 residues. V was clipped by 4 bases and J by 5 bases, with 8 bases between them. Germline CDR1 is DFQATT and CDR2 is SNEGSKA (reference sequence).

There are many counts of this clonotype. This chain uses TRBV3-1 with TRBJ2-4; D not resolved. The CDR3 is 16 amino acids. Germline-derived CDR1 and CDR2 are LGHDT and YNNKEL (reference sequence). V was cut by 0 bases and J by 6 bases, with 15 bases left in between. CDR3 in DNA: TGTGCCAGCAGCCAAGATCTGTCTACCTACGGAAACATTCAGTACTTC. Its translation: CASSQDLSTYGNIQYF.

Ten or more counts support this clonotype. CDR3 nucleotides: TGTGCCAGCAGCTTAGCCGGGACTGTTAACAATGAGCAGTTCTTC. This sequence encodes CASSLAGTVNNEQFF. The chain uses TRBV5-5 and TRBJ2-1; D might be TRBD2 (6 bases). The CDR3 covers 15 residues. The germline gives CDR1 SGHKS, CDR2 YYEKEE (reference sequence). V lost 2 bases and J 5 bases, leaving 14 bases between the germline ends. Filled out from reference TRBV5-5 and TRBJ2-1, the complete variable domain reads DAGVTQSPTHLIKTRGQQVTLRCSPISGHKSVSWYQQVLGQGPQFIFQYYEKEERGRGNFPDRFSARQFPNYSSELNVNALLLGDSALYLCASSLAGTVNNEQFFGPGTRLTVL.

This clonotype came up a few times. The chain couples TRBV7-2 to TRBJ1-1, with a tentative D call TRBD1 (5 bases). The V and J ends lost 5 bases and 1 base respectively, with 14 bases between them. Germline values: CDR1 SGHTA, CDR2 FQGNSA. The CDR3 contains 15 residues. CDR3 region: CASSVRQLTNTEAFF. CDR3 DNA: TGTGCCAGCAGCGTTAGACAGCTAACGAACACTGAAGCTTTCTTT.

This rearrangement joins TRBV6-5 to TRBJ2-7; no firm D call. The ends were cut back, 4 bases at V and 5 bases at J, with 18 bases in the middle. From germline, CDR1 is MNHEY and CDR2 SVGAGI. The CDR3 length is 15 residues. The CDR3 region has the DNA TGTGCCAGCAGTTCCCTGAGTCCGGATTCCCACGAGCAGTACTTC. Encoded protein: CASSSLSPDSHEQYF.

This clonotype was counted ten times or more. This chain joins TRBV12-3 or TRBV12-4 and TRBJ2-7; TRBD1 matches 7 bases. The CDR3 is made up of 14 amino acids. V gave up 6 bases and J gave up 3 bases; unmatched junction bases: 8. The CDR3 sequence: CASSYGDRDYEQYF. CDR3 in DNA: TGTGCCAGCAGCTATGGGGACAGAGACTACGAGCAGTACTTC.

The genes are TRBV11-2 and TRBJ2-1; D is ambiguous. V lost 5 bases, J lost 9 bases, and 11 bases lay in between. CDR3 length: 12 residues. CDR1 and CDR2 from the germline V gene are SGHAT and FQNNGV. For the CDR3, the DNA is TGTGCCAGCAGCCCCTCGGTCGGTGAGCAGTTCTTC. Protein: CASSPSVGEQFF.

There are many counts of this clonotype. This sequence joins TRBV7-2 and TRBJ1-5; 8 nucleotides agree with TRBD1. V was pared by 3 bases and J by 1 base, with 2 bases of the junction left unmatched. Germline CDR1 SGHTA, CDR2 FQGNSA. This CDR3 is 15 amino acids long. The CDR3 here is CASSFGQGSNQPQHF. DNA of the CDR3: TGTGCCAGCAGCTTCGGACAGGGCAGCAATCAGCCCCAGCATTTT. Drawing the rest from reference TRBV7-2 and TRBJ1-5, the complete variable domain is GAGVSQSPSNKVTEKGKDVELRCDPISGHTALYWYRQSLGQGLEFLIYFQGNSAPDKSGLPSDRFSAERTGGSVSTLTIQRTQQEDSAVYLCASSFGQGSNQPQHFGDGTRLSIL.

This clonotype was picked up a small number of times. The chain couples TRBV29-1 to TRBJ2-5, with D tentatively TRBD1 (6 bases). Germline values: CDR1 SQVTM, CDR2 ANQGSEA. V gave up 6 bases and J gave up 5 bases, with 10 bases separating them. There are 11 residues in the CDR3. For the CDR3, the DNA is TGCAGCGTGCGACAGGTGGAGACCCAGTACTTC. This translates into CSVRQVETQYF. Combining the CDR3 with reference TRBV29-1 and TRBJ2-5 gives the whole variable domain SAVISQKPSRDICQRGTSLTIQCQVDSQVTMMFWYRQQPGQSLTLIATANQGSEATYESGFVIDKFPISRPNLTFSTLTVSNMSPEDSSIYLCSVRQVETQYFGPGTRLLVL.

This clonotype was counted a few times. This rearrangement joins TRBV10-3 to TRBJ2-1; 8 positions agree with TRBD1. The V segment lost 2 bases and the J segment 7 bases; nucleotides outside the gene matches: 13. The CDR3 sequence is 17 residues long. Germline CDR1 and CDR2: ENHRY and SYGVKD. CDR3 sequence reads: CAISERAGTGQGNEQFF. In nucleotides, the CDR3 is TGTGCCATCAGTGAGAGGGCTGGGACAGGCCAAGGTAATGAGCAGTTCTTC.

This clonotype was picked up many times. The chain combines TRBV28 with TRBJ2-7; no clear D gene. Germline V gene lookup returns CDR1 MDHEN and CDR2 SYDVKM. The CDR3 has 14 residues. Trimming cost V 2 bases and J 2 bases, with 10 bases left between them. CDR3 amino acids: CASSLPTEAYEQYF. The CDR3 DNA is TGTGCCAGCAGTTTACCGACTGAGGCCTACGAGCAGTACTTC.

J is TRBJ2-1 and V is TRBV6-2 or TRBV6-3, with 10 bases aligning to TRBD2. CDR1 and CDR2 from the germline V gene are MNHEY and SVGEGT. The CDR3 has 17 amino acids. The trim removed 2 bases at V and 3 bases at J, leaving 7 bases unmatched. This chain's CDR3 is CASSYDQREGVYNEQFF. As DNA, the CDR3 is TGTGCCAGCAGTTACGATCAGCGGGAGGGGGTCTACAATGAGCAGTTCTTC.

This chain links TRBV7-3 with TRBJ1-6; D ambiguous. V lost 4 bases and J 6 bases, leaving 10 bases between the germline ends. This CDR3 is 14 amino acids long. Germline V gene sequence: CDR1 SGHTA, CDR2 FQGTGA. The CDR3 reads CASSSSSGNSPLHF. CDR3 nucleotide sequence: TGTGCCAGCAGCTCATCAAGTGGTAATTCACCCCTCCACTTT.

The chain has TRBV12-3 or TRBV12-4 and TRBJ1-2; 8 bases align to TRBD1. With 1 base clipped from V and 2 bases from J, the junction kept 6 bases outside the gene matches. The CDR3 is 16 amino acids. The CDR3 nucleotides read TGTGCCAGCAGTTTAGTCGGTACAGGGGGAAACTATGGCTACACCTTC. Translating gives CASSLVGTGGNYGYTF.

The V gene is TRBV20-1, the J gene TRBJ2-2, with 8 bases aligning to TRBD2. Germline lookup yields CDR1 DFQATT and CDR2 SNEGSKA (reference sequence). Losses at the gene ends were 0 bases for V and 1 base for J; bases not matched to a gene: 4. This CDR3 region has 16 residues. The DNA of the CDR3 is TGCAGTGCTAGAGATGGGCGGGGGGAGAACACCGGGGAGCTGTTTTTT. Translated, it gives CSARDGRGENTGELFF.

The V call is TRBV7-1, the J call TRBJ2-2; perhaps TRBD2 as D (6 bases). TRBV7-1 is annotated as an ORF whose role is uncertain. The CDR3 contains 21 residues. Trimming shortened V by 3 bases and J by 0 bases, and 26 bases separated the two germline ends. The CDR3 sequence: CASSSSRDSLPPLANTGELFF. The CDR3 nucleotides read TGTGCCAGCAGCTCCTCCCGGGACTCCCTCCCCCCTCTCGCGAACACCGGGGAGCTGTTTTTT.

The chain employs TRBV15 and TRBJ2-3, with 8 positions matching TRBD1. The CDR3 totals 18 residues. CDR1 LNHNV and CDR2 YYDKDF come from the germline V gene (reference sequence). The ends lost 0 bases at V and 2 bases at J; junction bases unmatched: 10. This CDR3 reads CATSRDRLLGQVTDTQYF. CDR3 sequence (DNA): TGTGCCACCAGCAGAGATCGACTCTTGGGACAGGTCACAGATACGCAGTATTTT.

The genes are TRBV20-1 and TRBJ1-1; 7 positions match TRBD1. After removal of 6 bases from V and 2 bases from J, the junction contained 18 bases not matched to a gene. The V gene's germline CDR1 is DFQATT and CDR2 SNEGSKA (reference sequence). The CDR3 consists of 17 residues. In DNA, the CDR3 is TGCAGTGCCGAGAGGTGGACAGGAGACCTTTTTAACACTGAAGCTTTCTTT. Translating it yields CSAERWTGDLFNTEAFF.

This clonotype was recorded many times. This chain connects TRBV5-1 to TRBJ2-5; no definite D call. Per the germline V gene, CDR1 is SGHRS and CDR2 is YFSETQ. CDR3 size: 15 residues. V dropped 1 base and J dropped 2 bases, with 12 bases sitting between them. CDR3 DNA sequence: TGCGCCAGCAGCTTGTATTCCAGCGTGCAAGAGACCCAGTACTTC. It yields the protein CASSLYSSVQETQYF.

This clonotype was seen a few times. V gene TRBV12-3 or TRBV12-4 combines with J gene TRBJ2-1; maybe TRBD1 (6 bases). V gave up 5 bases and J gave up 2 bases, with 13 bases separating them. The CDR3 length is 15 residues. The CDR3 DNA is TGTGCCAGCAGTCCAAGCCGGGACACCTACAATGAGCAGTTCTTC. It translates to CASSPSRDTYNEQFF.

This chain connects TRBV20-1 to TRBJ1-4; D is ambiguous. V lost 0 bases to trimming and J lost 5 bases, with 10 bases between them. CDR1 DFQATT and CDR2 SNEGSKA come from the germline V gene (reference sequence). The CDR3 length is 14 residues. CDR3 in DNA: TGCAGTGCTAGAGATATTGGAGGGAATGAAAAACTGTTTTTT. It codes for CSARDIGGNEKLFF.

This clonotype was seen many times. CDR3 DNA: TGTGCCAGCAGTCCCTATCAGGGAGCCCACCCCACAGATACGCAGTATTTT. It codes for CASSPYQGAHPTDTQYF. The rearrangement uses TRBV28 and TRBJ2-3; tentatively, D is TRBD1 or TRBD2 (5 bases each). This CDR3 spans 17 amino acids. Trimming shortened V by 5 bases and J by 2 bases, and 20 bases separated the two germline ends. CDR1 and CDR2 from the germline V gene are MDHEN and SYDVKM.

The V gene is TRBV20-1, the J gene TRBJ2-2; 11 bases are shared with TRBD2. CDR3 size: 19 residues. J gave up 3 bases and V 6 bases, and 18 bases lay outside the gene matches. Germline V gene data show CDR1 as DFQATT and CDR2 as SNEGSKA (reference sequence). In nucleotides, the CDR3 is TGCAGTGCGCTACCGCGAGTTAGCGGGAGGGCCAAGTACACCGGGGAGCTGTTTTTT. It is translated as CSALPRVSGRAKYTGELFF.